The sequence of this T cell receptor (beta chain) was determined in a study of shared clonotypes between healthy human individuals. Profiling relied on immunoSEQ multiplex PCR, and the TCRdb table lists in-frame clones only, not all of them. The sample comprises roughly 2,300,000 clones, 85% to 95% of which are singletons, and around 0.4% rests with the top ten. Germline CDR1 and CDR2: SNHLY and FYNNEI. This CDR3 has 15 amino acids. J lost 6 bases, V lost 6 bases, and 12 bases had no gene match. This TCR derives from a man between 18 and 29 years old in good health. Some clones in this sample may be carry-over from other donors' samples. The J gene is TRBJ1-2, the V gene TRBV2; 8 positions agree with TRBD1. The sequenced sample was naive CD4+ T cells from PBMCs. Described subset: CD45RA+ positively selected. The CDR3 reads CASSPMDRAGDGYTF. CDR3 DNA: TGTGCCAGCAGCCCAATGGACAGGGCTGGGGATGGCTACACCTTC.